The 14 T cell receptor beta chains presented below share a single source sample, sequenced in a study of beta chain features in type 1 diabetes. Findings of the study overall: For Type 1 diabetes patients, all four CD4+ subsets carried TCRB CDR3s that were moderately but significantly shorter.

No antigens are known for them. The authors reverse transcribed all of the isolated RNA, so sequencing captured expressed TCRB transcripts. Assay: immunoSEQ multiplex PCR; the TCRdb copy retains only in-frame clones and omits some. The sample records a few hundred thousand clones, approximately 25% being singletons. Sequencing used naive CD4+ T cells from blood. These receptor sequences come from a woman in her 30s with type 1 diabetes.

V is TRBV30 and J is TRBJ1-4, with a possible D match to TRBD1 (5 bases). The V gene's germline CDR1 is GTSNPN and CDR2 SVGIG (reference sequence). This CDR3 has 12 amino acids. Trimming stripped 5 bases from V and 8 bases from J, with 12 bases between. CDR3: CAWGGGGEKLFF. The CDR3 DNA is TGTGCCTGGGGGGGAGGTGGAGAAAAACTGTTTTTT. The whole variable domain, filled in from reference TRBV30 and TRBJ1-4, reads SQTIHQWPATLVQPVGSPLSLECTVEGTSNPNLYWYRQAAGRGLQLLFYSVGIGQISSEVPQNLSASRPQDRQFILSSKKLLLSDSGFYLCAWGGGGEKLFFGSGTQLSVL.

This clone came up a few times. The genes are TRBV29-1 and TRBJ2-5; 7 bases are a match to TRBD2. Germline V gene lookup returns CDR1 SQVTM and CDR2 ANQGSEA. This CDR3 region has 15 residues. V dropped 2 bases and J dropped 5; count of bases not matched to a gene: 11. The CDR3 DNA reads TGCAGCGTTGAAAGGGACGCGGGAGTCTGGGAGACCCAGTACTTC. Residues: CSVERDAGVWETQYF.

This clone was counted a few times. V is TRBV29-1 and J is TRBJ2-3; D is perhaps TRBD2 (6 bases). The V and J ends lost 0 bases and 9 bases respectively, with 13 bases between them. Germline CDR1 reads SQVTM; CDR2 reads ANQGSEA. The CDR3 covers 13 residues. CDR3 nucleotides: TGCAGCGTTGAAGACAGGAGGGGAGGAACGCAGTATTTT. This gives the protein CSVEDRRGGTQYF.

In this sample, this clone turned up a few times. The rearrangement joins TRBV29-1 to TRBJ2-7; possible D gene TRBD1, 5 bases. V shed 4 bases and J shed 0 bases, with 7 bases lying between them. Germline CDR1 SQVTM, CDR2 ANQGSEA. There are 12 residues in the CDR3. CDR3 nucleotides: TGCAGCGTTGGGGGCCTCTCCTACGAGCAGTACTTC. Protein sequence: CSVGGLSYEQYF.

The chain recombines TRBV28 with TRBJ1-2; TRBD1 might be the D (5 bases). The CDR3 contains 14 residues. The V end lost 7 bases, the J end lost 4 bases, and 16 bases lay between the germline ends. Looked up from germline, CDR1 is MDHEN and CDR2 is SYDVKM. The CDR3 DNA follows: TGTGCCAGCAATCGGGGGTCTAAGACCTATGGCTACACCTTC. Translation gives CASNRGSKTYGYTF.

The genes are TRBV2 and TRBJ2-7; 11 nucleotides align to TRBD1. The length of the CDR3 is 13 residues. Trimming took 8 bases from V and 0 from J; bases not matched to a gene: 0. Per the germline V gene, CDR1 is SNHLY and CDR2 is FYNNEI. The CDR3 DNA is TGTGCCAGCGGGACAGGGGGCTCCTACGAGCAGTACTTC. Its translation is CASGTGGSYEQYF.

CDR3 coding DNA: TGTGCCAGCAGCGTATCTGACGGGAGCTACAATGAGCAGTTCTTC. This codes for CASSVSDGSYNEQFF. The chain employs TRBV9 and TRBJ2-1; the D gene is possibly TRBD2 (6 bases). The germline CDR1 and CDR2 sequences are SGDLS and YYNGEE. Trimming shortened V by 1 base and J by 3 bases, and 11 bases separated the two germline ends. The CDR3 length is 15 residues.

The chain uses TRBV5-6 and TRBJ2-2; the match to TRBD2 covers 8 bases. V shed 7 bases, J shed 3 bases, and the junction held 2 bases outside the gene matches. This CDR3 spans 13 amino acids. Per the germline V gene, CDR1 is SGHDT and CDR2 is YYEEEE. The chain's CDR3 is CASRREDTGELFF. CDR3 sequence (DNA): TGTGCCAGCCGGCGGGAGGACACCGGGGAGCTGTTTTTT.

CDR3 region: CASSQVAGGPHEQYF. The CDR3 DNA reads TGTGCCAGCAGCCAAGTAGCGGGAGGGCCTCACGAGCAGTACTTC. This rearrangement joins TRBV14 to TRBJ2-7; 11 nucleotides align to TRBD2. V dropped 1 base and J dropped 5; count of bases not matched to a gene: 4. Germline V gene data show CDR1 as SGHDN and CDR2 as FVKESK. The CDR3 sequence is 15 residues long.

This chain connects TRBV6-6 to TRBJ2-7, with D uncertain. The CDR3 length is 12 residues. V shed 0 bases and J shed 5 bases, with 5 bases lying between them. In germline, CDR1 is MNHNY, CDR2 SVGAGI (reference sequence). The CDR3 sequence is CASSYSSDEQYF. In DNA form, the CDR3 reads TGTGCCAGCAGTTACTCGAGCGACGAGCAGTACTTC.

This clone was recorded only once. This rearrangement joins TRBV6-1 to TRBJ1-1, with 9 bases identical to TRBD1. V trimming: 6 bases; J trimming: 4 bases; junction bases outside the gene matches: 6. Germline V CDR1 and CDR2: MNHNS, SASEGT. The CDR3 totals 14 residues. This chain's CDR3 is CASRRTGASTEAFF. CDR3 nucleotides: TGTGCCAGCAGACGGACAGGGGCGAGCACTGAAGCTTTCTTT.

As for this clone: At the DNA level, this CDR3 is encoded by other sequences in the same sample as well. This chain links TRBV29-1 with TRBJ1-2; D is ambiguous. This CDR3 is 13 amino acids long. Looked up from germline, CDR1 is SQVTM and CDR2 is ANQGSEA. Trimming removed 4 bases at V and 0 bases at J, with 9 bases between. CDR3 DNA: TGCAGCGTTGGGCAGAAAGCTAACTATGGCTACACCTTC. This encodes CSVGQKANYGYTF.

This clone has only a few counts. J is TRBJ2-4 and V is TRBV4-1; 10 bases line up with TRBD2. This CDR3 spans 20 amino acids. J lost 2 bases, V lost 0 bases, and 13 bases had no gene match. The germline V gene encodes CDR1 MGHRA and CDR2 YSYEKL. The CDR3 region has the DNA TGCGCCAGCAGCCAAGATCTGAGGAGCGGGAGGGCCCTAACCAAAAACATTCAGTACTTC. Amino acids: CASSQDLRSGRALTKNIQYF.

V and J are TRBV15 and TRBJ2-4; 10 bases map to TRBD1. This CDR3 has 14 residues. The germline gives CDR1 LNHNV, CDR2 YYDKDF (reference sequence). V gave up 0 bases and J gave up 10 bases; unmatched junction bases: 3. CDR3 amino acids: CATSRDRDRGIQYF. CDR3 DNA: TGTGCCACCAGCAGAGATCGGGACAGGGGAATTCAGTACTTC.